The subject of this entry is one T cell receptor beta chain. Its antigen is as yet unknown. This sample is part of a study of T cell responses to AZD1222 COVID-19 vaccine. The method was immunoSEQ multiplex PCR; TCRdb's version includes in-frame clones alone and lacks a portion of them. The sample consists of around 84,000 clones, approximately 85% of them appearing once. Pooled together were second doses at about 4 or about 12 weeks. Study outcomes and limitations: Donors in the cohort were predominantly white British and more often female, and clonal diversity was possibly underestimated. Reports say nearly half of spike-specific TCRs go after unmutated variant regions. It was only after the peak T cell response that any repertoires were sampled.

Trimming left V 4 bases short and J 5 bases short, with 21 bases between. The CDR3 loop spans 16 amino acids. The V gene's germline CDR1 is SGDLS and CDR2 YYNGEE. The chain joins TRBV9 to TRBJ1-2; D unresolved. The TCR originated in an adult who received the AZD1222 COVID-19 vaccine. This sample comprised peripheral blood, obtained 28 days after the second AZD1222 dose. CDR3 loop: CASSPLAALGRYGYTF. CDR3 sequence (DNA): TGTGCCAGCAGCCCACTAGCGGCTCTGGGTCGTTATGGCTACACCTTC. The full variable domain, rest sourced from reference TRBV9 and TRBJ1-2, is DSGVTQTPKHLITATGQRVTLRCSPRSGDLSVYWYQQSLDQGLQFLIQYYNGEERAKGNILERFSAQQFPDLHSELNLSSLELGDSALYFCASSPLAALGRYGYTFGSGTRLTVV.